The 16 T cell receptor beta chains below all came from one sample that was sequenced in a study of blood T cell repertoires in COVID-19. The assay was immunoSEQ multiplex PCR, and TCRdb's table has in-frame clones only and misses some. The table lists under 300,000 clones, 70% to 85% of them singletons. The sequencing input was PBMCs or T cells enriched from blood (not recorded which). Source of these receptors: a man aged 35-49 years who had recovered from COVID-19.

The V call is TRBV10-3, the J call TRBJ2-1; 7 bases fit TRBD2. The CDR3 runs 14 residues. CDR1 and CDR2 (germline): ENHRY, SYGVKD. The V gene end was trimmed by 6 bases and the J gene end by 2 bases; junction bases not matched to a gene: 4. The CDR3 loop is CAIRAGPTYNEQFF. In DNA form, the CDR3 reads TGTGCCATCAGAGCGGGGCCGACCTACAATGAGCAGTTCTTC.

This chain joins TRBV5-6 and TRBJ2-1; D remains unclear. The CDR3 spans 15 residues. Germline-derived CDR1 and CDR2 are SGHDT and YYEEEE. Trimming removed 0 bases at V and 2 bases at J, with 9 bases between. This CDR3 is CASSLGLVPYNEQFF. The DNA of the CDR3 is TGTGCCAGCAGCTTGGGGCTAGTCCCCTACAATGAGCAGTTCTTC.

The chain combines TRBV9 with TRBJ2-1; no firm D call. The germline CDR1 and CDR2 sequences are SGDLS and YYNGEE. Deletions cut 0 bases from V and 8 bases from J, with 6 bases between. The CDR3 contains 12 residues. The CDR3 sequence: CASSVAEYEQFF. In DNA, the CDR3 is TGTGCCAGCAGCGTAGCTGAGTATGAGCAGTTCTTC.

The rearrangement uses TRBV7-2 and TRBJ1-5; D is ambiguous. V was cut by 3 bases and J by 12 bases, with 12 bases left in between. From germline, CDR1 is SGHTA and CDR2 FQGNSA. The CDR3 contains 12 residues. DNA of the CDR3: TGTGCCAGCAGCTTCGGTACGGACTTCCAGCATTTT. Translation gives CASSFGTDFQHF.

This chain connects TRBV5-1 to TRBJ1-4; 10 bases align to TRBD1. CDR1 and CDR2 from the germline V gene are SGHRS and YFSETQ. The J segment lost 7 bases and the V segment lost 3 bases, leaving 6 bases of the junction unmatched. The CDR3 length is 15 residues. CDR3 nucleotides: TGCGCCAGCAGCTCAGCCGGGACAGGGGTTGAAAAACTGTTTTTT. Its translation is CASSSAGTGVEKLFF.

The genes are TRBV11-2 and TRBJ2-5; TRBD1 matches at 8 bases. Unmatched junction bases numbered 25, after V lost 10 bases and J lost 6 bases. The CDR3 runs to 18 residues. Per the germline V gene, CDR1 is SGHAT and CDR2 is FQNNGV. In nucleotides, the CDR3 is TGTGCCATCACTACCGAAGGGGGGCAGGGGGCGAGGGCCAAGACCCAGTACTTC. Translation: CAITTEGGQGARAKTQYF.

This chain connects TRBV10-1 to TRBJ2-2; no clear D. Germline V lookup: CDR1 WNHNN, CDR2 SYGVQD (reference sequence). V shed 4 bases and J shed 2 bases, with 8 bases lying between them. This CDR3 has 14 residues. CDR3 bases: TGCGCCAGCAGTGGCGGCCTAAACACCGGGGAGCTGTTTTTT. This sequence encodes CASSGGLNTGELFF.

V usage is TRBV15 and J usage is TRBJ2-5; 12 nucleotides line up with TRBD2. The ends lost 3 bases at V and 6 bases at J; junction bases unmatched: 11. This CDR3 has 17 amino acids. Germline V gene lookup returns CDR1 LNHNV and CDR2 YYDKDF (reference sequence). The CDR3, as DNA: TGTGCCACCAGCAGCAACCTGGCTAGCGGGGGGGCAAAGACCCAGTACTTC. Residues: CATSSNLASGGAKTQYF.

CDR3 loop: CASSQGDRVSGNTIYF. CDR3 DNA sequence: TGTGCCAGCAGCCAAGGCGACAGGGTCTCTGGAAACACCATATATTTT. The V call is TRBV3-1 (or the pseudogene TRBV3-2), the J call TRBJ1-3, with 7 bases identical to TRBD1. In germline, CDR1 is LGHDT, CDR2 YNNKEL (reference sequence). With 1 base clipped from V and 0 bases from J, the junction kept 3 bases outside the gene matches. The CDR3 extends over 16 amino acids.

The chain uses TRBV7-9 and TRBJ1-6, with D uncertain. V dropped 0 bases and J dropped 3 bases, with 9 bases sitting between them. In germline, CDR1 is SEHNR, CDR2 FQNEAQ (reference sequence). The CDR3 length is 16 residues. CDR3 sequence: CASSLAMAFYNSPLHF. The CDR3 DNA follows: TGTGCCAGCAGCTTAGCGATGGCCTTCTATAATTCACCCCTCCACTTT.

The rearrangement links TRBV5-1 to TRBJ1-3; weak D call: TRBD1 (5 bases). The CDR3 is 16 residues long. Per germline, CDR1 SGHRS and CDR2 YFSETQ. V lost 4 bases to trimming and J lost 3 bases, with 17 bases between them. The CDR3, as DNA: TGCGCCAGCAGCGATCCAGGGCGGGGCATTGGAAACACCATATATTTT. It encodes CASSDPGRGIGNTIYF.

The chain couples TRBV18 to TRBJ2-1; the match to TRBD2 covers 7 bases. The CDR3 is 15 amino acids. Germline V CDR1 and CDR2: KGHSH, LQKENI. After removal of 8 bases from V and 0 bases from J, the junction contained 7 bases not matched to a gene. The CDR3 here is CASLRGVSSYNEQFF. CDR3 nucleotide sequence: TGTGCCAGCCTCCGGGGGGTCAGCTCCTACAATGAGCAGTTCTTC.

The chain links TRBV21-1 to TRBJ2-1; the table's TRBD1 call for D was not verified on the DNA. TRBV21-1 is classified as a pseudogene. The CDR3 sequence is 16 residues long. CDR3 sequence (DNA): TGTGCCAGCAGCAGGCCACAGGGGGCTTGTTCCAATGAGCAGTTCTTC. The encoded protein is CASSRPQGACSNEQFF.

The chain is built from TRBV4-2 and TRBJ1-5; tentative D call: TRBD1 (5 bases). Looked up from germline, CDR1 is LGHNA and CDR2 is YNFKEQ. Trimming left V 6 bases short and J 0 bases short, with 15 bases between. The CDR3 spans 16 residues. The CDR3 protein is CASSRSDSDSNQPQHF. CDR3 nucleotide sequence: TGTGCCAGCAGTCGCTCAGACAGTGATAGCAATCAGCCCCAGCATTTT.

V gene TRBV10-2 combines with J gene TRBJ2-2, with 7 bases lining up with TRBD1. Trimming took 8 bases from V and 5 from J; bases not matched to a gene: 8. CDR3 length equals 14 residues. CDR1 and CDR2 (germline): WSHSY, SAAADI. The CDR3 bases are TGCGCCAGCGGGAACAGGGGTGGAACCGGGGAGCTGTTTTTT. Residues: CASGNRGGTGELFF.

Regarding this clone: This same CDR3 is encoded by further DNA sequences in the sample. The V and J genes are TRBV27 and TRBJ1-5, with 10 bases lining up with TRBD1. This CDR3 has 14 amino acids. V dropped 3 bases and J dropped 4; count of bases not matched to a gene: 0. Germline CDR1 MNHEY, CDR2 SMNVEV (reference sequence). CDR3 residues: CASSLDRGNQPQHF. As DNA, the CDR3 is TGTGCCAGCAGTTTGGACAGGGGGAATCAGCCCCAGCATTTT.